The 19 T cell receptor beta chains reported below all come from one sample, sequenced in a study of human T cells and chemical hapten exposure. TCRdb itself ran the RACE reads through MiXCR, one entry per CDR3 protein. The sample contains around 130,000 distinct CDR3 sequences, 11% of which appear only once. The time point was: patch test 3, about 24 weeks after DPC sensitization. Specified treatment: therapeutic diphenylcyclopropenone sensitization with weekly scalp DPC. The input for sequencing was whole blood, taken in connection with sensitization to the hapten diphenylcyclopropenone (DPC). The receptors stem from a woman in her forties or fifties with alopecia areata. Some clones in this sample may be carry-over from other donors' samples.

This clonotype was observed a few times. V usage is TRBV7-2 and J usage is TRBJ2-5, with D perhaps TRBD2 (5 bases). CDR3 length: 13 amino acids. The germline CDR1 and CDR2 sequences are SGHTA and FQGNSA. The V end lost 5 bases, the J end lost 5 bases, and 12 bases lay between the germline ends. This CDR3 is CASSPGLVETQYF. The CDR3 bases are TGTGCCAGCAGCCCCGGACTGGTGGAGACCCAGTACTTC.

J is TRBJ2-5 and V is TRBV29-1; 7 nucleotides match TRBD2. V lost 7 bases, J lost 4 bases, and 9 bases stayed unmatched. The CDR3 runs to 13 residues. Germline V lookup: CDR1 SQVTM, CDR2 ANQGSEA. The CDR3 loop is CSARLAGPETQYF. DNA for the CDR3: TGCAGCGCCAGACTAGCCGGGCCAGAGACCCAGTACTTC.

V usage is TRBV7-8 and J usage is TRBJ2-7; 9 nucleotides match TRBD1. This CDR3 comprises 14 residues. V lost 0 bases and J lost 4; bases outside the gene matches: 1. Germline V gives CDR1 SGHVS, CDR2 FQNEAQ. The CDR3 loop reads CASSLADRGYEQYF. The DNA for the CDR3 is TGTGCCAGCAGCTTAGCGGACAGGGGTTACGAGCAGTACTTC.

This clonotype was picked up many times. J is TRBJ2-7 and V is TRBV20-1; the D gene is possibly TRBD2 (6 bases). Germline loops: CDR1 DFQATT, CDR2 SNEGSKA (reference sequence). The germline V and J ends were trimmed by 6 bases and 3 bases, with 12 bases remaining between them. The CDR3 is 12 amino acids. The CDR3 nucleotides read TGCAGTGCGCGCCCGGGAGACTACGAGCAGTACTTC. This sequence encodes CSARPGDYEQYF.

The table lists this clonotype with many counts. The chain couples TRBV20-1 to TRBJ2-7; 8 bases align to TRBD1. In germline, CDR1 is DFQATT, CDR2 SNEGSKA (reference sequence). Trimming removed 5 bases from V and 6 bases from J; junction bases left unmatched: 12. The CDR3 is 14 amino acids. The CDR3 loop reads CSAYNDRGGIEQYF. The CDR3, as DNA: TGCAGTGCTTACAATGACAGGGGAGGCATCGAGCAGTACTTC.

The sample holds many counts of this clonotype. This chain uses TRBV1 with TRBJ2-5; the table names TRBD2, a call not compared with the DNA. TRBV1 is termed a pseudogene. The CDR3 totals 16 residues. The CDR3 here is CTSSRDEREGQETQYF. The CDR3 region has the DNA TGCACCAGCAGCAGGGACGAGCGGGAGGGGCAGGAGACCCAGTACTTC.

This clonotype has at least ten counts. The chain has TRBV9 and TRBJ2-5, with unresolved D. The germline CDR1 and CDR2 sequences are SGDLS and YYNGEE. V lost 4 bases and J lost 4, with 14 bases in between. CDR3 length: 14 amino acids. The CDR3 nucleotides read TGTGCCAGCAGCCAAGGACGCCCCACAGAGACCCAGTACTTC. Translation: CASSQGRPTETQYF.

This clonotype has only a few counts. This sequence joins TRBV20-1 and TRBJ1-3; no firm D call. Germline values: CDR1 DFQATT, CDR2 SNEGSKA (reference sequence). V shed 1 base and J shed 2 bases, with 6 bases lying between them. The CDR3 sequence is 13 residues long. CDR3 nucleotides: TGCAGTGCTAGAGTGGCGGCTGGAAACACCATATATTTT. Translated: CSARVAAGNTIYF.

This clonotype was detected many times. The J gene is TRBJ2-7, the V gene TRBV4-2; 12 bases are shared with TRBD2. V trimming: 0 bases; J trimming: 7 bases; junction bases outside the gene matches: 10. Germline V CDR1 and CDR2: LGHNA, YNFKEQ. This CDR3 comprises 17 residues. CDR3 coding DNA: TGTGCCAGCAGCCAAGAAGGGGCCGGACTAGCGGGGAAAGAGCAGTACTTC. Its translation is CASSQEGAGLAGKEQYF.

J is TRBJ1-6 and V is TRBV2, with D hard to call. Per the germline V gene, CDR1 is SNHLY and CDR2 is FYNNEI. CDR3 length: 13 amino acids. Between the trimmed V and J ends, which lost 1 base and 6 bases, there was a span of 4 bases. The CDR3 coding sequence is TGTGCCAGCAGTGAAGAGCGTAATTCACCCCTCCACTTT. Its translation: CASSEERNSPLHF.

In this sample, this clonotype turned up many times. This chain connects TRBV10-3 to TRBJ2-7; D not resolved. Germline loops: CDR1 ENHRY, CDR2 SYGVKD. The CDR3 has 13 residues. The V end lost 4 bases, the J end lost 6 bases, and 13 bases lay between the germline ends. Here the CDR3 DNA reads TGTGCCATCAGTGCGACGACTGCTGTCGAGCAGTACTTC. It codes for CAISATTAVEQYF.

This clonotype was counted a few times. The V gene is TRBV2, the J gene TRBJ2-2; D unclear. Germline V lookup: CDR1 SNHLY, CDR2 FYNNEI. V lost 9 bases to trimming and J lost 0 bases, with 14 bases between them. The CDR3 length is 15 residues. The CDR3 region is CARGNVGSNTGELFF. The CDR3 DNA reads as TGTGCCAGGGGGAATGTCGGCTCGAACACCGGGGAGCTGTTTTTT.

The chain recombines TRBV12-3 or TRBV12-4 with TRBJ1-1; D gene uncertain. Trimming stripped 4 bases from V and 1 base from J, with 13 bases between. The CDR3 spans 15 residues. The CDR3 loop is CASSSNTVGNTEAFF. DNA for the CDR3: TGTGCCAGCAGTTCGAATACAGTGGGGAACACTGAAGCTTTCTTT.

In its sample, this clonotype was seen many times. V and J are TRBV20-1 and TRBJ2-1; TRBD2 aligns across 9 bases. This CDR3 is built from 16 residues. V trimming: 0 bases; J trimming: 5 bases; junction bases outside the gene matches: 8. In germline, CDR1 is DFQATT, CDR2 SNEGSKA (reference sequence). CDR3 in DNA: TGCAGTGCTAGAGATTTAAGCGGGAGGATCCACAATGAGCAGTTCTTC. This codes for CSARDLSGRIHNEQFF.

The J gene is TRBJ2-3, the V gene TRBV28, with D perhaps TRBD1 or TRBD2 (5 bases each). Trimming shortened V by 5 bases and J by 2 bases, and 11 bases separated the two germline ends. Germline lookup yields CDR1 MDHEN and CDR2 SYDVKM. This CDR3 has 14 amino acids. The CDR3: CASSPGRYTDTQYF. Written as DNA, the CDR3 is TGTGCCAGCAGTCCGGGACGGTACACAGATACGCAGTATTTT.

This clonotype has ten or more counts. The genes are TRBV7-9 and TRBJ1-2; D is unclear. The germline V gene encodes CDR1 SEHNR and CDR2 FQNEAQ (reference sequence). Trimming pared 1 base from V and 2 bases from J, leaving 8 bases between. The CDR3 is 14 residues long. CDR3 residues: CASSLGTVNYGYTF. As DNA, the CDR3 is TGTGCCAGCAGCTTAGGAACCGTAAACTATGGCTACACCTTC.

This clonotype was seen a handful of times. The chain combines TRBV7-2 with TRBJ1-3; D perhaps matches TRBD1 (5 bases). V gave up 4 bases and J gave up 3 bases, with 10 bases separating them. The CDR3 has 14 amino acids. Germline CDR1 is SGHTA and CDR2 is FQGNSA. The CDR3 here is CASSSRGFGNTIYF. CDR3 nucleotide sequence: TGTGCCAGCAGCTCCCGGGGCTTTGGAAACACCATATATTTT.

This clonotype was detected a few times. This rearrangement joins TRBV7-8 to TRBJ2-4, with D perhaps matching TRBD1 or TRBD2 (6 bases each). This CDR3 comprises 15 residues. The V end was cut by 5 bases, the J end by 1 base, with 12 bases between. Germline V CDR1 and CDR2: SGHVS, FQNEAQ. CDR3 in amino acids: CASSPLGGAKNIQYF. The CDR3 DNA reads TGTGCCAGCAGCCCCCTCGGGGGCGCCAAAAACATTCAGTACTTC. Combining the CDR3 with reference TRBV7-8 and TRBJ2-4 gives the whole variable domain GAGVSQSPRYKVAKRGQDVALRCDPISGHVSLFWYQQALGQGPEFLTYFQNEAQLDKSGLPSDRFFAERPEGSVSTLKIQRTQQEDSAVYLCASSPLGGAKNIQYFGAGTRLSVL.

In this sample, this clonotype turned up many times. This chain uses TRBV27 with TRBJ2-5; no clear D. CDR1 is MNHEY and CDR2 is SMNVEV in the germline V gene (reference sequence). The CDR3 contains 11 residues. Trimming pared 5 bases from V and 3 bases from J, leaving 4 bases between. The CDR3 loop is CASSHKETQYF. In DNA, the CDR3 is TGTGCCAGCAGTCATAAAGAGACCCAGTACTTC.